This TCR beta chain is from a study of CD8 T cells in Susac syndrome. For the study at large: Intravenous immunoglobulin alone or corticosteroids were being given to patients with Susac syndrome at blood draw, unless they were therapy-naive.

The RNA, roughly 0.45 to 1 ug, was put through reverse transcription using random hexamers. The TCR beta CDR3 was amplified by immunoSEQ multiplex PCR across 54 Vbeta, 13 Jbeta. Via MiXCR, TCRdb re-called the immunoSEQ multiplex PCR reads, giving one row per CDR3 protein. The sample lists 240,000 or so distinct CDR3 sequences, approximately 95% occurring once. Trimming removed 2 bases at V and 8 bases at J, with 13 bases between. The CDR3 spans 14 residues. The germline CDR1 and CDR2 sequences are SEHNR and FQNEAQ (reference sequence). Sequencing of TCR beta covered CD8+ and CD4+ T cells obtained from blood. Negative isolation yielded CD8+ and CD4+ T cells; FACS enriched TEMRA cells.

This rearrangement joins TRBV7-9 to TRBJ1-3; D might be TRBD1 (5 bases). Specimen: CD4+ T cells from PBMCs. The receptor was isolated from a human donor with Susac syndrome. CDR3 residues: CASSLFQGEHTIYF. CDR3 DNA: TGTGCCAGCAGCTTATTTCAGGGTGAACACACCATATATTTT.